Listed below are T cell receptor beta chains from one sample, sequenced in a study of brain T cells in children with intractable seizures. Clones were read by immunoSEQ multiplex PCR, and TCRdb kept only the in-frame ones, dropping some. Of tens of thousands of clones listed, approximately 90% are singletons. The sample consisted of peripheral blood, taken at surgery. These receptors were taken from a girl aged 2 to 9 with Rasmussen encephalitis and intractable seizures. The CDR3 runs from the conserved cysteine through the conserved F or W. Clone size, where shown, is once, few, many, or a class for clones that have expanded.

>TRBJ1-2|TRBV2|.|12
CATRTGPYGYTF
>TRBJ2-7|TRBV7-6|.|13
CASSRGLVYEQYF
>TRBJ1-1|TRBV7-9|.|16
CASSLGPPSMNTEAFF
>TRBJ2-1|TRBV6-5|medium-sized|15
CASSPLAGLYNEQFF
>TRBJ1-4|TRBV18|.|13
CASSPRTGEKLFF
>TRBJ1-2|TRBV6-5|.|13
CASSYQSNYGYTF
>TRBJ2-7|TRBV7-2|large|14
CASNGGQGPYEQYF
>TRBJ2-7|TRBV5-1|.|15
CASSPKTGGPYEQYF
>TRBJ1-2|TRBV2|.|14
CASSTLFGSYGYTF
>TRBJ1-6|TRBV5-5|.|11
CASSLAGPLHF
>TRBJ2-7|TRBV15|.|12
CATSREGLEQYF
>TRBJ2-1|TRBV29-1|.|15
CSAGTSGSSYNEQFF
>TRBJ1-2|TRBV5-1|.|14
CASSSRDGGYGYTF
>TRBJ2-1|TRBV28|.|17
CASSSRGLAGNGNEQFF
>TRBJ1-2|TRBV11-2|.|15
CASSLRGGASEGYTF
>TRBJ2-3|TRBV10-1|.|16
CASSESPSGGTDTQYF
>TRBJ1-1|TRBV28|.|14
CASSRSAGATEAFF
>TRBJ1-6|TRBV3-1/TRBV3-2|.|14
CASGYRGRNSPLHF
>TRBJ1-1|TRBV5-4|.|12
CASSLQGTEAFF
>TRBJ2-1|TRBV6-5|once|15
CASNLVIAAYNEQFF
>TRBJ1-4|TRBV19|.|14
CASSQQGRVEKLFF
>TRBJ1-2|TRBV7-8|.|13
CASSLDVDYGYTF
>TRBJ1-1|TRBV11-2|.|15
CASSLRTDRNTEAFF
>TRBJ2-2|TRBV11-3|.|15
CASTFGGANTGELFF